These 18 T cell receptor beta chains were all obtained from the same sample, sequenced in a study of T cell changes during pregnancy in multiple sclerosis. Generated by immunoSEQ multiplex PCR, the TCRdb table keeps only in-frame clones and is missing some. The repertoire holds around 60,000 clones, with approximately 92% as singletons. Material: peripheral blood, obtained in the second trimester of pregnancy. The receptors derive from a female donor in good health, enrolled as a control in a pregnancy study.

This chain uses TRBV5-3 with TRBJ1-4; D might be TRBD1 (5 bases). TRBV5-3 is noted as an ORF with a role that remains uncertain. Deletions cut 1 base from V and 0 bases from J, with 22 bases between. CDR3 length equals 20 residues. The CDR3 DNA sequence: TGTGCCAGAAGCTTGATCTTGTCCAGGGTAGATCCCTCAACTAATGAAAAACTGTTTTTT. The encoded protein is CARSLILSRVDPSTNEKLFF.

The chain couples TRBV5-8 to TRBJ1-1; no clear D. V lost 4 bases to trimming and J lost 3 bases, with 16 bases between them. Germline CDR1 SGHTS, CDR2 YDEGEE. This CDR3 contains 15 residues. The CDR3 nucleotides read TGTGCCAGCAGCGATGGGCCTCCCTGGTACACTGAAGCTTTCTTT. Translated: CASSDGPPWYTEAFF. The full variable domain, with the rest looked up from reference TRBV5-8 and TRBJ1-1, is EAGVTQSPTHLIKTRGQQATLRCSPISGHTSVYWYQQALGLGLQFLLWYDEGEERNRGNFPPRFSGRQFPNYSSELNVNALELEDSALYLCASSDGPPWYTEAFFGQGTRLTVV.

The chain recombines TRBV18 with TRBJ2-3, with 10 bases aligning to TRBD2. The length of the CDR3 is 14 residues. The J segment lost 4 bases and the V segment lost 8 bases, leaving 6 bases of the junction unmatched. Germline CDR1 reads KGHSH; CDR2 reads LQKENI. The CDR3 is CASLSSGGSDTQYF. CDR3 nucleotide sequence: TGTGCCAGCCTATCTAGCGGGGGTTCAGATACGCAGTATTTT.

J is TRBJ2-3 and V is TRBV2; 7 bases are shared with TRBD1. In germline, CDR1 is SNHLY, CDR2 FYNNEI. J was trimmed by 2 bases and V by 7 bases; bases with no gene match: 6. This CDR3 is 14 amino acids long. The CDR3 DNA reads TGTGCCAGCACCCTAAGGGGGCTCACAGATACGCAGTATTTT. This encodes CASTLRGLTDTQYF.

The chain links TRBV19 to TRBJ1-1, with D unresolved. The germline V and J ends were trimmed by 3 bases and 1 base, with 12 bases remaining between them. The CDR3 is 15 residues long. Germline CDR1 is LNHDA and CDR2 is SQIVND (reference sequence). The CDR3 nucleotides read TGTGCCAGTAGTATTTCGGGTATAGGGAACACTGAAGCTTTCTTT. It translates to CASSISGIGNTEAFF.

The chain carries TRBV5-6 and TRBJ1-1; possible D gene TRBD1, 5 bases. Germline V gene data show CDR1 as SGHDT and CDR2 as YYEEEE. Deletions cut 2 bases from V and 3 bases from J, with 11 bases between. This CDR3 has 14 residues. The DNA of the CDR3 is TGTGCCAGCAGCTTACCGGGACTCTACACTGAAGCTTTCTTT. Amino acid sequence: CASSLPGLYTEAFF.

This sequence joins TRBV6-5 and TRBJ1-1, with 8 nucleotides matching TRBD1. CDR1 is MNHEY and CDR2 is SVGAGI in the germline V gene. V trimming: 7 bases; J trimming: 11 bases; junction bases outside the gene matches: 12. The CDR3 length is 13 residues. CDR3 in DNA: TGTGCCAGCACTAGAAGCCAGGGGGCAAGGGCTTTCTTT. Translation: CASTRSQGARAFF.

J is TRBJ2-5 and V is TRBV11-2; D is unresolved. The V gene's germline CDR1 is SGHAT and CDR2 FQNNGV. V lost 5 bases and J 4 bases, leaving 14 bases between the germline ends. CDR3 length equals 14 residues. CDR3 sequence: CASSPGSNRETQYF. CDR3 coding DNA: TGTGCCAGCAGCCCCGGTTCTAACCGAGAGACCCAGTACTTC.

This chain joins TRBV7-8 and TRBJ2-1; TRBD2 matches 7 bases. Looked up from germline, CDR1 is SGHVS and CDR2 is FQNEAQ. With V trimmed by 2 bases and J by 2 bases, 9 bases remained unmatched. The CDR3 has 17 amino acids. The chain's CDR3 is CASSLRVLASTYNEQFF. CDR3 nucleotide sequence: TGTGCCAGCAGCTTAAGGGTACTAGCGTCAACCTACAATGAGCAGTTCTTC.

This chain uses TRBV27 with TRBJ1-5, with D possibly TRBD1 on 5 matching bases. There are 14 residues in the CDR3. Germline CDR1 is MNHEY and CDR2 is SMNVEV (reference sequence). The V end was cut by 3 bases, the J end by 0 bases, with 6 bases between. The CDR3 region is CASSFQGSNQPQHF. As DNA, the CDR3 is TGTGCCAGCAGTTTCCAGGGTAGCAATCAGCCCCAGCATTTT.

The gene calls are TRBV2 and TRBJ2-2; 7 bases match TRBD1. The CDR3 contains 15 residues. Per germline, CDR1 SNHLY and CDR2 FYNNEI. After removal of 3 bases from V and 6 bases from J, the junction contained 7 bases not matched to a gene. The chain's CDR3 is CASSEYRGDAGELFF. The CDR3 nucleotides read TGTGCCAGCAGTGAGTACAGGGGAGATGCCGGGGAGCTGTTTTTT.

J is TRBJ1-5 and V is TRBV19, with D unresolved. The V end was cut by 4 bases, the J end by 0 bases, with 7 bases between. This CDR3 spans 14 amino acids. From germline, CDR1 is LNHDA and CDR2 SQIVND (reference sequence). The DNA for the CDR3 is TGTGCCAGTAGTACGAGTTATAGCAATCAGCCCCAGCATTTT. Protein sequence: CASSTSYSNQPQHF.

The rearrangement links TRBV15 to TRBJ2-3, with D possibly TRBD2 on 6 matching bases. The CDR3 totals 14 residues. V lost 3 bases and J lost 3, with 10 bases in between. The germline CDR1 and CDR2 sequences are LNHNV and YYDKDF (reference sequence). This CDR3 is CATSSGSWTDTQYF. The CDR3 DNA follows: TGTGCCACCAGCAGCGGGAGTTGGACAGATACGCAGTATTTT. Together with reference TRBV15 and TRBJ2-3, the CDR3 gives the full variable domain: DAMVIQNPRYQVTQFGKPVTLSCSQTLNHNVMYWYQQKSSQAPKLLFHYYDKDFNNEADTPDNFQSRRPNTSFCFLDIRSPGLGDTAMYLCATSSGSWTDTQYFGPGTRLTVL.

This clone has a single count. The chain is built from TRBV2 and TRBJ2-1, with TRBD1 as a possible D gene (5 bases). The CDR3 spans 18 residues. CDR1 is SNHLY, CDR2 FYNNEI, per germline. V lost 6 bases, J lost 0 bases, and 21 bases lay in between. CDR3 nucleotide sequence: TGTGCCAGCAGCAGGACATCGGGCCGCTCGGTCTCCTACAATGAGCAGTTCTTC. This translates into CASSRTSGRSVSYNEQFF.

This clone was found once. V gene TRBV30 combines with J gene TRBJ2-3; a possible D gene is TRBD1 (5 bases). The CDR3 consists of 14 residues. Trimming left V 0 bases short and J 0 bases short, with 7 bases between. Germline-derived CDR1 and CDR2 are GTSNPN and SVGIG (reference sequence). This chain's CDR3 is CAWSVGQSTDTQYF. In nucleotides, the CDR3 is TGTGCCTGGAGTGTGGGGCAGAGCACAGATACGCAGTATTTT. The full variable domain, rest sourced from reference TRBV30 and TRBJ2-3, is SQTIHQWPATLVQPVGSPLSLECTVEGTSNPNLYWYRQAAGRGLQLLFYSVGIGQISSEVPQNLSASRPQDRQFILSSKKLLLSDSGFYLCAWSVGQSTDTQYFGPGTRLTVL.

The chain recombines TRBV19 with TRBJ1-2, with D hard to call. The CDR3 spans 14 residues. V gave up 5 bases and J gave up 1 base, with 11 bases separating them. Germline V gene data show CDR1 as LNHDA and CDR2 as SQIVND (reference sequence). Written as DNA, the CDR3 is TGTGCCAGTAGTCCCCCAGCGAGTAACTATGGCTACACCTTC. Residues: CASSPPASNYGYTF.

The J gene is TRBJ1-1, the V gene TRBV5-1, with TRBD1 identical over 7 bases. Per germline, CDR1 SGHRS and CDR2 YFSETQ. The CDR3 is 14 amino acids. V lost 4 bases and J lost 6; bases outside the gene matches: 9. The CDR3 DNA follows: TGCGCCAGCAGCAGTTACAGGGGATCGGCTGAAGCTTTCTTT. Amino acid sequence: CASSSYRGSAEAFF.

This clone appeared once. As DNA, the CDR3 is TGTGCCAGCAGCTTGGTTCAGGGGGTCGACAATGAGCAGTTCTTC. It encodes CASSLVQGVDNEQFF. The chain joins TRBV5-4 to TRBJ2-1, with 7 bases lining up with TRBD1. There are 15 residues in the CDR3. Trimming removed 0 bases from V and 5 bases from J; junction bases left unmatched: 5. CDR1 and CDR2 from the germline V gene are SGHNT and YYREEE (reference sequence).